Listed below are T cell receptor beta chains from one sample, sequenced in a study of patients and donors after allogeneic stem cell transplantation. Via MiXCR, TCRdb re-called the RT-PCR reads, giving one row per CDR3 protein. Found here are around 200,000 distinct CDR3 sequences, around 41% of them singletons; the top ten hold more than 9%. The sample taken for sequencing was blood, either unsorted or a sorted T cell fraction (not recorded which). These receptor sequences come from a human donor who was either an allogeneic HSCT recipient or a stem cell or donor lymphocyte infusion donor (not recorded which). It is not recorded whose cells these are; they may come from a transplant donor. Both conserved end residues are part of each CDR3. D genes are given only for firm matches. The size field is filled for only some rows; it gives once, few, many or a size class.

D	size	J	V	CDR3	DNA
.	.	TRBJ2-7	TRBV27	CASSRRPNSYEQYF	TGTGCCAGCAGTCGACGTCCTAACTCCTACGAGCAGTACTTC
.	.	TRBJ2-7	TRBV5-1	CASSWKGTSYEQYF	TGCGCCAGCAGCTGGAAGGGGACCTCCTACGAGCAGTACTTC
.	.	TRBJ1-6	TRBV2	CASTRESKNSPLHF	TGTGCCAGCACCCGGGAATCGAAAAATTCACCCCTCCACTTT
.	few	TRBJ2-3	TRBV18	CASSPPDSYTQYF	TGTGCCAGCTCACCACCGGACAGCTATACGCAGTATTTT
TRBD1	.	TRBJ2-3	TRBV12-3/TRBV12-4	CASSNDRGSLYF	TGTGCCAGCAGTAACGACAGGGGGTCCCTGTATTTT
.	.	TRBJ2-7	TRBV5-1	CASSLTGLTAYEQYF	TGCGCCAGCAGCTTGACCGGGCTCACCGCTTACGAGCAGTACTTC
.	.	TRBJ1-2	TRBV7-3	CASSRREAGPYDNYGYTF	TGTGCCAGCAGCCGACGGGAGGCAGGACCGTACGATAACTATGGCTACACCTTC
TRBD1	few	TRBJ1-2	TRBV4-1	CASSQIAGQGNYGYTF	TGCGCCAGCAGCCAAATTGCGGGACAGGGAAACTATGGCTACACCTTC
.	.	TRBJ1-6	TRBV6-6	CASSYSAGNKGVSPLHF	TGTGCCAGCAGTTACTCGGCCGGGAATAAAGGGGTTTCACCCCTCCACTTT
.	few	TRBJ1-4	TRBV12-3/TRBV12-4	CASSLQPGSYNEKLFF	TGTGCCAGCAGTCTTCAGCCAGGGAGTTATAATGAAAAACTGTTTTTT
.	few	TRBJ1-6	TRBV20-1	CSAQGTRSPLHF	TGCAGTGCTCAAGGGACCAGGTCACCCCTCCACTTT
.	.	TRBJ2-1	TRBV7-3	CASSLVGDEQFF	TGTGCCAGCAGCTTAGTAGGGGATGAGCAGTTCTTC
.	few	TRBJ1-2	TRBV12-3/TRBV12-4	CASSSSRDGPYGYTF	TGTGCCAGCAGTTCCAGCCGGGACGGCCCCTATGGCTACACCTTC
.	once	TRBJ2-5	TRBV7-2	CASSLRDTKTQYF	TGTGCCAGCAGCTTGCGGGACACGAAGACCCAGTACTTC
.	.	TRBJ2-2	TRBV28	CASRAQGRSTGELFF	TGTGCCAGCAGGGCCCAGGGCAGGTCCACCGGGGAGCTGTTTTTT
.	few	TRBJ1-2	TRBV4-3	CASSQDPRPSGGYTF	TGCGCCAGCAGCCAAGATCCAAGGCCGTCCGGTGGCTACACCTTC
.	.	TRBJ2-2	TRBV5-5	CASSFGANTGELFF	TGTGCCAGCAGCTTTGGCGCGAACACCGGGGAGCTGTTTTTT
.	.	TRBJ2-1	TRBV20-1	CSATGGNEQFF	TGCAGTGCGACTGGGGGTAATGAGCAGTTCTTC
TRBD2	few	TRBJ2-1	TRBV5-1	CASSLTLAFSAWQFF	TGCGCCAGCAGCTTGACACTAGCGTTCTCAGCTTGGCAGTTCTTC
.	few	TRBJ2-1	TRBV15	CATSRGGLAEQFF	TGTGCCACCAGCAGAGGGGGTCTAGCGGAGCAGTTCTTC
TRBD1	.	TRBJ1-5	TRBV4-3	CASSQEGDRAFNQPQHF	TGCGCCAGCAGCCAAGAAGGGGACAGGGCATTCAATCAGCCCCAGCATTTT
TRBD1	few	TRBJ1-4	TRBV5-1	CASSLRQGNEKLFF	TGCGCCAGCAGCTTGAGACAGGGAAATGAAAAACTGTTTTTT
.	few	TRBJ1-2	TRBV20-1	CSARVPIGYGYTF	TGCAGTGCTAGAGTCCCCATAGGCTATGGCTACACCTTC